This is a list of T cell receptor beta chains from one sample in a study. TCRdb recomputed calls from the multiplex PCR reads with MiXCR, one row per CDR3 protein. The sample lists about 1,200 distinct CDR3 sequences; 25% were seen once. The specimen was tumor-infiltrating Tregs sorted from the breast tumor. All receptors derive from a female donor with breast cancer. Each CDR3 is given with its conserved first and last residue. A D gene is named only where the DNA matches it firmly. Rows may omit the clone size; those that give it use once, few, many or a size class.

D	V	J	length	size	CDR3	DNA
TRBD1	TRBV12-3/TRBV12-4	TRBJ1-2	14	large	CASSLSAQGFGYTF	TGTGCCAGCAGTTTAAGTGCACAGGGGTTTGGCTACACCTTC
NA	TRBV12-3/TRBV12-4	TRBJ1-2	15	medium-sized	CASSLALAFNYGYTF	TGTGCCAGCAGTTTAGCGCTAGCTTTCAACTATGGCTACACCTTC
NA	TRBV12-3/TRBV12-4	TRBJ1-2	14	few	CASSSQNDIYGYTF	TGTGCCAGCAGTTCCCAAAACGACATCTATGGCTACACCTTC
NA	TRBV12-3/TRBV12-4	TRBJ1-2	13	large	CASRLFGAGGYTF	TGTGCCAGCAGACTGTTCGGCGCGGGTGGCTACACCTTC
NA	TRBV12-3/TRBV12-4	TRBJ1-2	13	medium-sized	CASSLEFNYGYTF	TGTGCCAGCAGTTTAGAATTTAACTATGGCTACACCTTC
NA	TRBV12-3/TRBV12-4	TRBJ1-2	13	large	CASSLETGVGYTF	TGTGCCAGCAGTTTAGAGACAGGAGTTGGCTACACCTTC
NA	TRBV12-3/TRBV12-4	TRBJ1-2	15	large	CASSPSRGLNYGYTF	TGTGCCAGCAGTCCAAGCCGGGGACTCAACTATGGCTACACCTTC
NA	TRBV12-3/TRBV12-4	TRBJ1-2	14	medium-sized	CASSLEGTYYGYTF	TGTGCCAGCAGCCTAGAGGGGACCTACTATGGCTACACCTTC
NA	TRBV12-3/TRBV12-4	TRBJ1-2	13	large	CASSLMGHYGYTF	TGTGCCAGCAGTTTAATGGGGCACTATGGCTACACCTTC
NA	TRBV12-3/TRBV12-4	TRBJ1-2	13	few	CASSLVRNYGYTF	TGTGCCAGCAGTTTAGTCAGGAACTATGGCTACACCTTC
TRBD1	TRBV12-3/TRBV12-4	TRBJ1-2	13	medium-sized	CASSGDSSDGYTF	TGTGCCAGCAGCGGGGACAGTTCGGATGGCTACACCTTC
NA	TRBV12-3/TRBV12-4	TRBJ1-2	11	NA	CASRRGYGYTF	TGTGCCAGCAGACGGGGCTATGGCTACACCTTC
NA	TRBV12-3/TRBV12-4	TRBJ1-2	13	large	CASTLRTDYGYTF	TGTGCCAGCACCCTCAGGACAGACTATGGCTACACCTTC
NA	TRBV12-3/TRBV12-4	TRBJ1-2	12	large	CASSPEGYGYTF	TGTGCCAGCAGTCCTGAGGGATACGGCTACACCTTC
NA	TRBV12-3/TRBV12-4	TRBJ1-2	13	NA	CASWKTEDYGYTF	TGTGCCAGTTGGAAGACAGAAGACTATGGCTACACCTTC
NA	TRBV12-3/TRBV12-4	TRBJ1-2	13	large	CASSGTSTGGYTF	TGTGCCAGTTCCGGGACATCCACCGGTGGCTACACCTTC
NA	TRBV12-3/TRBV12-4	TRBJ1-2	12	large	CASKQGGYGYTF	TGTGCCAGCAAGCAGGGAGGTTATGGCTACACCTTC
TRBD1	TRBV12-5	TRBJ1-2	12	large	CASGQDRVGYTF	TGTGCTAGTGGCCAAGACAGGGTTGGCTACACCTTC
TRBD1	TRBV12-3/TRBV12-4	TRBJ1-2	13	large	CASSLGQGLGYTF	TGTGCCAGCAGTTTAGGACAGGGACTCGGCTACACCTTC
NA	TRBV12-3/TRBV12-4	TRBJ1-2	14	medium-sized	CASSLTGQNYGYTF	TGTGCCAGCAGTTTAACTGGACAGAACTATGGCTACACCTTC
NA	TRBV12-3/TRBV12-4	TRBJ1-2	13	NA	CASTRRGNYGYTF	TGTGCCAGCACTAGACGGGGAAACTATGGCTACACCTTC
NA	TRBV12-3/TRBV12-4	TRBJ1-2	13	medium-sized	CASSLGRGYGYTF	TGTGCCAGCAGTTTGGGCAGGGGATATGGCTACACCTTC
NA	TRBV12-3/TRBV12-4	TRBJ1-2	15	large	CASSLGGSAFYGYTF	TGTGCCAGCAGTTTAGGAGGCAGCGCCTTCTATGGCTACACCTTC
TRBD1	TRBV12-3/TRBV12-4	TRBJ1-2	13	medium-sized	CASTRDSVYGYTF	TGTGCCAGCACCCGGGACAGCGTCTATGGCTACACCTTC
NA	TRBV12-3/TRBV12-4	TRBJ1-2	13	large	CASSFNQGYGYTF	TGTGCCAGCAGTTTTAATCAGGGATATGGCTACACCTTC
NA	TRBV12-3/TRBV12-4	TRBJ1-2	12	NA	CASSLGYGGYTF	TGTGCCAGCAGTTTAGGGTATGGTGGCTACACCTTC
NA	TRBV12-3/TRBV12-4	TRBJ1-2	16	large	CASSPRRAPANYGYTF	TGTGCCAGCAGTCCCCGTAGGGCTCCAGCTAACTATGGCTACACCTTC
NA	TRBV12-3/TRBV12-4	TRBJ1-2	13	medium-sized	CASSFETNYGYTF	TGTGCCAGCAGTTTCGAAACTAACTATGGCTACACCTTC
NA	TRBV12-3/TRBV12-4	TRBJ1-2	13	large	CASSPTVLDGYTF	TGTGCCAGCAGCCCGACGGTTTTGGATGGCTACACCTTC
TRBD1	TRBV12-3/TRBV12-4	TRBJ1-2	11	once	CASSSGQGHTF	TGTGCCAGCAGTTCGGGACAGGGTCACACCTTC
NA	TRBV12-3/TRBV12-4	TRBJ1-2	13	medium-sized	CASSVRWDYGYTF	TGTGCCAGCAGTGTACGGTGGGACTATGGCTACACCTTC
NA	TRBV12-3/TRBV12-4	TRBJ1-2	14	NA	CASSSARDDYGYTF	TGTGCCAGCTCCTCCGCGAGGGACGACTATGGCTACACCTTC
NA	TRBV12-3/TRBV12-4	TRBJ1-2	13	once	CASRRAGDYGYTF	TGTGCCAGCAGGCGCGCAGGGGATTATGGCTACACCTTC
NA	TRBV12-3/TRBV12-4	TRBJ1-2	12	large	CASSLQGAGYTF	TGTGCCAGCAGTTTACAAGGGGCGGGCTACACCTTC
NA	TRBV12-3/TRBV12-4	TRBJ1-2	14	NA	CASSPPGPVRGYTF	TGTGCCAGCAGCCCACCCGGCCCGGTGCGGGGCTACACCTTC
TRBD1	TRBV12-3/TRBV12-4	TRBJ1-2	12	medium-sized	CASSTGTGGYTF	TGTGCCAGCAGTACCGGGACAGGCGGCTACACCTTC
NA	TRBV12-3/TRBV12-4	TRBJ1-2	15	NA	CASSLRSGANYGYTF	TGTGCCAGCAGTCTCAGATCTGGTGCTAACTATGGCTACACCTTC
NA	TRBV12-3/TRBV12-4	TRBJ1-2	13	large	CASSPDRSYGYTF	TGTGCCAGCAGCCCCGACAGAAGCTATGGCTACACCTTC
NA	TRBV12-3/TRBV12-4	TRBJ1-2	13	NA	CASSSAAGYGYTF	TGTGCCAGCAGTTCAGCGGCGGGCTATGGCTACACCTTC
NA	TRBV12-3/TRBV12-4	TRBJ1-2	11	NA	CASSFGYGYTF	TGTGCCAGCAGCTTCGGGTATGGCTACACCTTC
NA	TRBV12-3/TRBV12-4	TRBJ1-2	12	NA	CASRGQDYGYTF	TGTGCCAGCAGAGGACAAGACTATGGCTACACCTTC
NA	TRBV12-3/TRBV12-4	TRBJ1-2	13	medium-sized	CASTMGVNYGYTF	TGTGCCAGCACTATGGGTGTTAACTATGGCTACACCTTC
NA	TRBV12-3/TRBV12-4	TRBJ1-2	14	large	CASSFRGAGYGYTF	TGTGCCAGCAGTTTCCGGGGAGCGGGCTATGGCTACACCTTC
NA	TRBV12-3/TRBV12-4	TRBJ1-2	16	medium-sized	CASSMLTGRGNYGYTF	TGTGCCAGCAGTATGCTCACAGGGCGGGGAAACTATGGCTACACCTTC
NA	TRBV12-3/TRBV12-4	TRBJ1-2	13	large	CASSVQISYGYTF	TGTGCCAGCAGTGTGCAGATCAGCTATGGCTACACCTTC
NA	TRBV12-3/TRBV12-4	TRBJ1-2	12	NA	CASSRMPDGYTF	TGTGCCAGCAGTAGGATGCCTGATGGCTACACCTTC
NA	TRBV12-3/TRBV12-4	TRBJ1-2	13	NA	CASRVDGPYGYTF	TGTGCCAGCAGGGTTGACGGACCGTATGGCTACACCTTC
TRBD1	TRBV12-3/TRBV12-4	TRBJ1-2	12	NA	CASSRTGAGYTF	TGTGCCAGCAGTCGGACAGGGGCGGGCTACACCTTC
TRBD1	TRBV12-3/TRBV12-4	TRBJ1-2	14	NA	CASSDPGQSYGYTF	TGTGCCAGCAGTGATCCGGGACAGAGCTATGGCTACACCTTC
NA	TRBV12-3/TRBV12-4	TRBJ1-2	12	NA	CASSMFGRGYTF	TGTGCCAGCAGCATGTTCGGGCGCGGCTACACCTTC
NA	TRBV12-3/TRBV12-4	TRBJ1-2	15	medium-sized	CASSLGKQGGLGYTF	TGTGCCAGCAGTTTGGGTAAACAGGGAGGGTTAGGCTACACCTTC
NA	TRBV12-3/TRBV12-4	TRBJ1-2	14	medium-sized	CASSGTSLAVGYTF	TGTGCCAGCAGTGGGACCAGCCTGGCCGTCGGCTACACCTTC
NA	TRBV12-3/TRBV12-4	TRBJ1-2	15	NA	CASSSYRAALYGYTF	TGTGCCAGCAGCTCTTACCGGGCAGCTCTTTATGGCTACACCTTC
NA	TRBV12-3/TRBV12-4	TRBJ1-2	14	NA	CASSLTGVSHGYTF	TGTGCCAGCAGTTTGACAGGCGTATCCCATGGCTACACCTTC
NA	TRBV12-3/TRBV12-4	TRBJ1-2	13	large	CASSLGTFDGYTF	TGTGCCAGCAGTCTCGGGACATTTGATGGCTACACCTTC
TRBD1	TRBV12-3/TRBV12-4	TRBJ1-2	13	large	CASSAGTGAGYTF	TGTGCCAGCAGCGCCGGGACAGGGGCTGGCTACACCTTC
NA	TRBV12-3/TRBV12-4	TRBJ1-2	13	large	CASSHSTGNGYTF	TGTGCCAGCAGCCACAGTACGGGTAATGGCTACACCTTC
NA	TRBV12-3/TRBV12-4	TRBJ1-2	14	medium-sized	CASSLAGGNYGYTF	TGTGCCAGCAGTTTAGCGGGAGGTAACTATGGCTACACCTTC
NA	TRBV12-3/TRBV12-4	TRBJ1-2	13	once	CASSLGHIYGYTF	TGTGCCAGCAGCCTCGGACACATCTATGGCTACACCTTC